This T cell receptor beta chain was sequenced during a study of T cell responses to AZD1222 COVID-19 vaccine. In germline, CDR1 is MGHRA, CDR2 YSYEKL. The CDR3 length is 14 residues. Trimming took off 6 bases at V and 7 bases at J, with 18 bases between the two ends. As regards this clone: What it binds is unknown.

Using immunoSEQ multiplex PCR, the repertoire was profiled, and TCRdb retains in-frame clones only, with some absent. The data hold 200,000 or so clones, with around 92% observed a single time. Points from the study as a whole: The repertoires were collected only after the peak T cell response.

The J gene is TRBJ1-2, the V gene TRBV4-1, with D perhaps matching TRBD1 (6 bases). The origin of this receptor is an adult in good health. Sequenced material: peripheral blood, taken on day 0 of AZD1222 vaccination. CDR3 protein: CASSFGGGAGGYTF. DNA for the CDR3: TGCGCCAGCAGTTTTGGGGGGGGCGCCGGTGGCTACACCTTC.